The next 17 T cell receptor beta chains were all read from a single sample in a study of shared T cell receptors in the human thymus. Here immunoSEQ multiplex PCR was the method, and the copy in TCRdb shows in-frame clones only, minus some. Counted here are over 450,000 clones, about 80% occurring once; the ten biggest clones make up around 0.013%. These sequences were also reported in another study, on human thymus T cells.

Sample: thymocytes. These receptors were collected from a boy in the first two years of life with a congenital heart defect.

J is TRBJ2-3 and V is TRBV10-3, with 8 bases identical to TRBD2. CDR1 is ENHRY and CDR2 is SYGVKD in the germline V gene. The V and J ends lost 10 bases and 6 bases, in that order; junction bases with no gene match: 9. This CDR3 is built from 13 residues. CDR3 in amino acids: CATGGVIIDTQYF. The CDR3 DNA reads as TGTGCCACGGGGGGGGTCATCATCGATACGCAGTATTTT.

V is TRBV6-6 and J is TRBJ2-2, with D perhaps TRBD1 (6 bases). The ends were cut back, 5 bases at V and 2 bases at J, with 12 bases in the middle. This CDR3 region has 15 residues. Per germline, CDR1 MNHNY and CDR2 SVGAGI (reference sequence). The CDR3 is CASSQTGTNTGELFF. DNA of the CDR3: TGTGCCAGCAGTCAGACAGGCACCAACACCGGGGAGCTGTTTTTT.

The rearrangement uses TRBV5-1 and TRBJ2-7, with 8 bases that match TRBD1. CDR1 SGHRS and CDR2 YFSETQ come from the germline V gene. V gave up 5 bases and J gave up 2 bases; unmatched junction bases: 6. The CDR3 is 14 residues long. Here the CDR3 reads CASSEQGDPYEQYF. CDR3 nucleotides: TGCGCCAGCAGTGAACAGGGGGATCCCTACGAGCAGTACTTC.

This clone was seen a single time. The rearrangement links TRBV7-9 to TRBJ2-3; 7 bases agree with TRBD2. The CDR3 is made up of 15 amino acids. Germline CDR1 reads SEHNR; CDR2 reads FQNEAQ (reference sequence). The junction had 12 bases not matched to a gene; V was cut back by 5 bases and J by 7 bases. CDR3 protein: CASSRGREAGNTQYF. CDR3 bases: TGTGCCAGCAGCCGAGGACGGGAGGCCGGGAATACGCAGTATTTT.

The V call is TRBV18, the J call TRBJ1-2; 7 bases map to TRBD1. There are 14 residues in the CDR3. Germline V gene lookup returns CDR1 KGHSH and CDR2 LQKENI. After removal of 3 bases from V and 6 bases from J, the junction contained 7 bases not matched to a gene. CDR3 residues: CASSPKGQINGYTF. CDR3 sequence (DNA): TGTGCCAGCTCACCGAAGGGACAGATTAATGGCTACACCTTC.

The CDR3 sequence: CAISGGGTSPPYEQYF. The CDR3, as DNA: TGTGCCATCAGTGGGGGTGGGACTAGCCCTCCCTACGAGCAGTACTTC. This rearrangement joins TRBV10-3 to TRBJ2-7; 9 bases agree with TRBD2. This CDR3 spans 16 amino acids. V shed 4 bases and J 2 bases; nucleotides not matched to a gene: 9. Germline CDR1 and CDR2: ENHRY and SYGVKD.

This rearrangement joins TRBV10-3 to TRBJ2-1, with D unclear. Germline CDR1 and CDR2: ENHRY and SYGVKD. The CDR3 covers 17 residues. The V end lost 4 bases, the J end lost 1 base, and 17 bases lay between the germline ends. DNA of the CDR3: TGTGCCATCAGTGTCTTACCATATCTGAGTTCCTACAATGAGCAGTTCTTC. Encoded protein: CAISVLPYLSSYNEQFF.

The chain is built from TRBV27 and TRBJ2-7; TRBD1 aligns across 7 bases. J was trimmed by 1 base and V by 0 bases; bases with no gene match: 3. Germline lookup yields CDR1 MNHEY and CDR2 SMNVEV (reference sequence). This CDR3 is 15 amino acids long. CDR3 loop: CASSLSRTGSYEQYF. In DNA, the CDR3 is TGTGCCAGCAGTTTATCTCGGACAGGATCCTACGAGCAGTACTTC.

The chain couples TRBV4-3 to TRBJ2-1, with D maybe TRBD1 (5 bases). Trimming took 3 bases from V and 2 from J, leaving 20 bases between them. This CDR3 has 18 amino acids. From germline, CDR1 is LGHNA and CDR2 YSLEER. The CDR3 DNA reads as TGCGCCAGCAGCCAGGGGCTGGACCGCCGTGGGGCCTACAATGAGCAGTTCTTC. Amino acids: CASSQGLDRRGAYNEQFF.

This chain links TRBV12-2 with TRBJ2-1; the table assigns TRBD1, which was not confirmed against the DNA. TRBV12-2 corresponds to a pseudogene. The CDR3 totals 11 residues. CDR3 loop: CASRQYNEQFF. For the CDR3, the DNA is TGTGCAAGTCGCCAGTACAATGAGCAGTTCTTC.

V is TRBV28 and J is TRBJ1-4; 7 nucleotides line up with TRBD1. The CDR3 length is 18 residues. Germline CDR1 reads MDHEN; CDR2 reads SYDVKM. The trim removed 7 bases at V and 4 bases at J, leaving 18 bases unmatched. CDR3: CASNPLKGQRHLNEKLFF. CDR3 sequence (DNA): TGTGCCAGCAACCCGCTAAAGGGACAGAGGCACCTTAATGAAAAACTGTTTTTT.

As DNA, the CDR3 is TGTGCCAGCACTCCCCGCGGCGGGAACACCGGGGAGCTGTTTTTT. Residues: CASTPRGGNTGELFF. The chain uses TRBV9 and TRBJ2-2; no definite D call. Per germline, CDR1 SGDLS and CDR2 YYNGEE. The length of the CDR3 is 15 residues. V lost 6 bases, J lost 1 base, and 13 bases lay in between.

A single count supports this clone. The chain recombines TRBV5-6 with TRBJ2-3; D remains unclear. V lost 0 bases, J lost 4 bases, and 6 bases lay in between. The germline V gene has CDR1 SGHDT and CDR2 YYEEEE. The CDR3 covers 13 residues. The CDR3 loop reads CASSLGEPDTQYF. As DNA, the CDR3 is TGTGCCAGCAGCTTGGGAGAGCCAGATACGCAGTATTTT.

The chain links TRBV7-2 to TRBJ2-5; 7 bases are a match to TRBD1. V trimming: 1 base; J trimming: 4 bases; junction bases outside the gene matches: 12. Germline V gene lookup returns CDR1 SGHTA and CDR2 FQGNSA. CDR3 size: 17 residues. In DNA, the CDR3 is TGTGCCAGCAGCTTAGAGGTTGACAGGGCTACCGGAGAGACCCAGTACTTC. This sequence encodes CASSLEVDRATGETQYF.

V and J are TRBV12-5 and TRBJ2-1; 12 bases match TRBD2. This CDR3 is built from 16 residues. Germline CDR1 and CDR2: LGHNT and FRNRAP. Trimming at V came to 5 bases and at J to 9 bases, leaving 11 bases not matched to a gene. The CDR3 protein is CASGPRGLAGWGEQFF. Here the CDR3 DNA reads TGTGCTAGTGGTCCCCGCGGACTAGCGGGATGGGGTGAGCAGTTCTTC.

The chain carries TRBV7-2 and TRBJ2-7; 7 bases align to TRBD2. The germline V gene encodes CDR1 SGHTA and CDR2 FQGNSA. Unmatched junction bases numbered 14, after V lost 3 bases and J lost 6 bases. The CDR3 totals 16 residues. CDR3 bases: TGTGCCAGCAGCTTGCGGGAGCGACCTCCGCAGGGCGAGCAGTACTTC. Protein: CASSLRERPPQGEQYF.

This clone showed up just a few times. The chain has TRBV4-2 and TRBJ2-5; D may be TRBD2 (6 bases). The CDR3 has 14 residues. Germline CDR1 reads LGHNA; CDR2 reads YNFKEQ. V lost 6 bases and J 4 bases, leaving 15 bases between the germline ends. The CDR3 nucleotides read TGTGCCAGCAGTCTCCCCGGGAGTGGAGAGACCCAGTACTTC. Amino acids: CASSLPGSGETQYF.